Each of the 25 T cell receptor beta chains below was sequenced from the same sample in a study of cytomegalovirus exposure and HLA in healthy donors. The study ran its PCR with 60 Vbeta and 13 Jbeta primers. Profiled with immunoSEQ multiplex PCR; TCRdb holds only in-frame clones, not every one. The sample holds about 89,000 clones; 85% are singletons and the top ten take 6.5% to 9%. Sample: PBMCs. These receptor sequences come from a man aged 35 to 55 in good health and CMV-seropositive.

The chain employs TRBV6-1 and TRBJ2-1; 8 nucleotides align to TRBD2. CDR3 length equals 13 residues. Germline V gene lookup returns CDR1 MNHNS and CDR2 SASEGT. The junction had 0 bases not matched to a gene; V was cut back by 2 bases and J by 6 bases. The CDR3, as DNA: TGTGCCAGCAGTGAACGGGGGGGCAATGAGCAGTTCTTC. Translating gives CASSERGGNEQFF.

The chain has TRBV6-5 and TRBJ1-2; 11 bases map to TRBD1. The V and J ends lost 5 bases and 7 bases, in that order; junction bases with no gene match: 6. This CDR3 is 14 amino acids long. The germline V gene encodes CDR1 MNHEY and CDR2 SVGAGI. CDR3 sequence (DNA): TGTGCCAGCAGTGGCCGGGACAGGGGGAGTGGCTACACCTTC. It codes for CASSGRDRGSGYTF.

This clone showed up just once. J is TRBJ2-3 and V is TRBV7-3; 7 bases agree with TRBD2. The germline CDR1 and CDR2 sequences are SGHTA and FQGTGA. The CDR3 has 14 residues. The junction had 3 bases not matched to a gene; V was cut back by 5 bases and J by 1 base. The CDR3 nucleotides are TGTGCCAGCAGCGTAAGCGGGGGCACAGATACGCAGTATTTT. This gives the protein CASSVSGGTDTQYF.

The chain links TRBV5-8 to TRBJ2-1; D possibly corresponds to TRBD1 (7 bases). Germline CDR1 reads SGHTS; CDR2 reads YDEGEE. V was trimmed by 5 bases and J by 2 bases, leaving 14 bases between them. The CDR3 loop spans 15 amino acids. CDR3 in amino acids: CASRVQGGPYNEQFF. The CDR3 DNA follows: TGTGCCAGCAGGGTCCAGGGGGGCCCCTACAATGAGCAGTTCTTC.

CDR3 region: CATSSGFGAGELFF. For the CDR3, the DNA is TGTGCCACTTCCAGCGGATTTGGGGCCGGGGAGCTGTTTTTT. The chain combines TRBV19 with TRBJ2-2; D might be TRBD2 (5 bases). Germline V gene sequence: CDR1 LNHDA, CDR2 SQIVND (reference sequence). CDR3 length equals 14 residues. The V and J ends lost 10 bases and 6 bases respectively, with 18 bases between them.

This clone was counted once. V is TRBV5-6 and J is TRBJ2-1; D perhaps matches TRBD2 (5 bases). The V and J ends lost 1 base and 0 bases respectively, with 11 bases between them. The CDR3 has 16 residues. CDR1 and CDR2 (germline): SGHDT, YYEEEE. DNA of the CDR3: TGTGCCAGCAGCTTGCGAGGGAGCCCCTCCTACAATGAGCAGTTCTTC. Translated, it gives CASSLRGSPSYNEQFF.

The chain links TRBV7-2 to TRBJ2-5; D gene ambiguous. This CDR3 contains 11 residues. Germline V gene sequence: CDR1 SGHTA, CDR2 FQGNSA. Trimming removed 2 bases from V and 7 bases from J, with 5 bases in between. The CDR3 loop is CASSLTGTQYF. As DNA, the CDR3 is TGTGCCAGCAGCTTAACGGGGACCCAGTACTTC.

The J gene is TRBJ2-3, the V gene TRBV9; 10 bases match TRBD1. The V segment lost 0 bases and the J segment 2 bases; nucleotides outside the gene matches: 3. The CDR3 is 16 residues long. Germline loops: CDR1 SGDLS, CDR2 YYNGEE. CDR3 residues: CASSVVGQGLTDTQYF. In DNA form, the CDR3 reads TGTGCCAGCAGCGTAGTGGGACAGGGGCTCACAGATACGCAGTATTTT.

The V gene is TRBV7-2, the J gene TRBJ2-3; the match to TRBD2 covers 8 bases. This CDR3 has 15 amino acids. The germline CDR1 and CDR2 sequences are SGHTA and FQGNSA. V was pared by 5 bases and J by 2 bases, with 6 bases of the junction left unmatched. The CDR3 bases are TGTGCCAGCAGCCTACAGCGGGGGCCCACAGATACGCAGTATTTT. As protein: CASSLQRGPTDTQYF.

The chain is built from TRBV2 and TRBJ2-1, with TRBD2 matching over 10 bases. The CDR3 length is 14 residues. Germline CDR1 SNHLY, CDR2 FYNNEI. Germline trimming cut 2 bases from V and 7 bases from J; bases unmatched to any gene: 2. CDR3 sequence reads: CASSEKRGGNEQFF. The CDR3 bases are TGTGCCAGCAGTGAAAAGCGGGGGGGGAATGAGCAGTTCTTC. Variable domain in full (rest from reference TRBV2 and TRBJ2-1): EPEVTQTPSHQVTQMGQEVILRCVPISNHLYFYWYRQILGQKVEFLVSFYNNEISEKSEIFDDQFSVERPDGSNFTLKIRSTKLEDSAMYFCASSEKRGGNEQFFGPGTRLTVL.

V gene TRBV28 combines with J gene TRBJ1-4; perhaps TRBD1 as D (6 bases). The CDR3 is 17 amino acids. V was cut by 4 bases and J by 1 base, with 16 bases left in between. CDR1 MDHEN and CDR2 SYDVKM come from the germline V gene. The CDR3: CASSWVGGGRTNEKLFF. The CDR3 DNA reads as TGTGCCAGCAGTTGGGTCGGGGGCGGGAGAACTAATGAAAAACTGTTTTTT.

The V and J genes are TRBV5-4 and TRBJ1-2; tentative D call: TRBD1 (5 bases). The V end was cut by 4 bases, the J end by 8 bases, with 24 bases between. Per the germline V gene, CDR1 is SGHNT and CDR2 is YYREEE (reference sequence). The length of the CDR3 is 16 residues. The CDR3 region has the DNA TGTGCCAGCAGCCAAGCGGGACCGAACGACAACAAAGGCTACACCTTC. Protein: CASSQAGPNDNKGYTF.

The DNA of the CDR3 is TGTGCCAGCAGCTTGAGGACATCGGAAGCTAACTATGGCTACACCTTC. Protein: CASSLRTSEANYGYTF. This chain uses TRBV5-8 with TRBJ1-2; tentative D call: TRBD1 (5 bases). The CDR3 sequence is 16 residues long. The germline gives CDR1 SGHTS, CDR2 YDEGEE. The V gene lost 1 base and the J gene lost 0 bases, with 13 bases spanning the gap.

The chain couples TRBV5-1 to TRBJ2-5; 11 nucleotides match TRBD2. The DNA end is more similar to TRBJ2-7, so the J call may be wrong. The CDR3 extends over 14 amino acids. Germline loops: CDR1 SGHRS, CDR2 YFSETQ. DNA of the CDR3: TGCGCCAGCAGCTCTACTAGCGGGAGTGTCGAGCAGTACTTC. It encodes CASSSTSGSVEQYF.

The chain couples TRBV5-6 to TRBJ2-1, with TRBD2 matching 11 bases. Germline V lookup: CDR1 SGHDT, CDR2 YYEEEE. This CDR3 is 14 amino acids long. V lost 1 base, J lost 15 bases, and 9 bases stayed unmatched. The CDR3 sequence is CASSLRVAGGPRFF. The CDR3 DNA follows: TGTGCCAGCAGCTTGCGGGTAGCGGGAGGGCCGCGGTTCTTC. The variable domain in full, completed from reference TRBV5-6 and TRBJ2-1, reads DAGVTQSPTHLIKTRGQQVTLRCSPKSGHDTVSWYQQALGQGPQFIFQYYEEEERQRGNFPDRFSGHQFPNYSSELNVNALLLGDSALYLCASSLRVAGGPRFFGPGTRLTVL.

The rearrangement joins TRBV10-3 to TRBJ2-1, with 8 bases aligning to TRBD2. There are 17 residues in the CDR3. V lost 4 bases to trimming and J lost 0 bases; unmatched junction nucleotides: 8. The germline gives CDR1 ENHRY, CDR2 SYGVKD. The CDR3 nucleotides read TGTGCCATCAGTGGATTCCAAAGCGGGAGCTCCTACAATGAGCAGTTCTTC. Amino acid sequence: CAISGFQSGSSYNEQFF.

The chain couples TRBV6-6 to TRBJ2-2; 8 bases match TRBD2. Germline V gene sequence: CDR1 MNHNY, CDR2 SVGAGI (reference sequence). The V gene end was trimmed by 5 bases and the J gene end by 0 bases; junction bases not matched to a gene: 2. The CDR3 spans 15 residues. The CDR3: CASSVSGANTGELFF. The CDR3 DNA reads TGTGCCAGCAGTGTTAGCGGGGCGAACACCGGGGAGCTGTTTTTT.

This clone has more than one count but fewer than ten. The chain joins TRBV11-2 to TRBJ2-5; 7 nucleotides align to TRBD1. The CDR3 consists of 14 residues. V dropped 0 bases and J dropped 7; count of bases not matched to a gene: 5. Germline V gene sequence: CDR1 SGHAT, CDR2 FQNNGV. The CDR3 DNA reads TGTGCCAGCAGCTTAGACGACAGGGTCGGGACCCAGTACTTC. Its translation: CASSLDDRVGTQYF.

This clone occurred a few times. This chain uses TRBV18 with TRBJ1-1, with D possibly TRBD1 on 5 matching bases. The CDR3 extends over 17 amino acids. Germline V gives CDR1 KGHSH, CDR2 LQKENI. The germline V and J ends were trimmed by 4 bases and 1 base, with 19 bases remaining between them. CDR3 sequence (DNA): TGTGCCAGCTCACTACGATCGGGGGGAATAGGGAACACTGAAGCTTTCTTT. This codes for CASSLRSGGIGNTEAFF.

V is TRBV6-1 and J is TRBJ2-5; 7 bases match TRBD2. V was pared by 2 bases and J by 2 bases, with 2 bases of the junction left unmatched. CDR3 length equals 14 residues. Germline V gene sequence: CDR1 MNHNS, CDR2 SASEGT. CDR3 in amino acids: CASSEKREQETQYF. DNA for the CDR3: TGTGCCAGCAGTGAAAAGCGGGAACAAGAGACCCAGTACTTC.

This clone was counted only a few times. The gene calls are TRBV6-6 and TRBJ2-6, with 7 bases matching TRBD1. CDR3 size: 16 residues. The trim removed 7 bases at V and 4 bases at J, leaving 10 bases unmatched. In germline, CDR1 is MNHNY, CDR2 SVGAGI (reference sequence). CDR3 loop: CASTHKTGPGANVLTF. The CDR3 bases are TGTGCCAGCACCCACAAGACAGGGCCCGGGGCCAACGTCCTGACTTTC.

The gene calls are TRBV7-6 and TRBJ2-6, with 7 bases aligning to TRBD1. The V and J ends lost 4 bases and 1 base, in that order; junction bases with no gene match: 7. The CDR3 covers 17 residues. Per germline, CDR1 SGHVS and CDR2 FNYEAQ. This CDR3 reads CASSSRQGLSGANVLTF. Here the CDR3 DNA reads TGTGCCAGCAGCTCCAGACAGGGATTGTCTGGGGCCAACGTCCTGACTTTC. The full variable domain, its missing parts supplied by reference TRBV7-6 and TRBJ2-6, is GAGVSQSPRYKVTKRGQDVALRCDPISGHVSLYWYRQALGQGPEFLTYFNYEAQQDKSGLPNDRFSAERPEGSISTLTIQRTEQRDSAMYRCASSSRQGLSGANVLTFGAGSRLTVL.

This clone has just one count. This sequence joins TRBV7-9 and TRBJ2-3, with D maybe TRBD1 (6 bases). CDR1 SEHNR and CDR2 FQNEAQ come from the germline V gene (reference sequence). This CDR3 is 13 amino acids long. V lost 5 bases and J lost 3, with 9 bases in between. Written as DNA, the CDR3 is TGTGCCAGCAGCAGACAGGAGACAGATACGCAGTATTTT. Its translation: CASSRQETDTQYF.

V gene TRBV29-1 combines with J gene TRBJ1-6; maybe TRBD1 (5 bases). Germline V gene data show CDR1 as SQVTM and CDR2 as ANQGSEA. The CDR3 has 13 residues. Trimming pared 4 bases from V and 8 bases from J, leaving 12 bases between. The CDR3 DNA is TGCAGCGTTGGCGAGGTAGGGGATTCACCCCTCCACTTT. This encodes CSVGEVGDSPLHF.

This chain joins TRBV15 and TRBJ2-7, with D possibly TRBD2 on 5 matching bases. CDR1 LNHNV and CDR2 YYDKDF come from the germline V gene (reference sequence). The CDR3 is 15 residues long. The V and J ends lost 4 bases and 5 bases respectively, with 18 bases between them. CDR3 protein: CATSKGFGLEDEQYF. DNA of the CDR3: TGTGCCACCAGCAAAGGCTTTGGGCTGGAGGACGAGCAGTACTTC. Combining the CDR3 with reference TRBV15 and TRBJ2-7 gives the whole variable domain DAMVIQNPRYQVTQFGKPVTLSCSQTLNHNVMYWYQQKSSQAPKLLFHYYDKDFNNEADTPDNFQSRRPNTSFCFLDIRSPGLGDTAMYLCATSKGFGLEDEQYFGPGTRLTVT.